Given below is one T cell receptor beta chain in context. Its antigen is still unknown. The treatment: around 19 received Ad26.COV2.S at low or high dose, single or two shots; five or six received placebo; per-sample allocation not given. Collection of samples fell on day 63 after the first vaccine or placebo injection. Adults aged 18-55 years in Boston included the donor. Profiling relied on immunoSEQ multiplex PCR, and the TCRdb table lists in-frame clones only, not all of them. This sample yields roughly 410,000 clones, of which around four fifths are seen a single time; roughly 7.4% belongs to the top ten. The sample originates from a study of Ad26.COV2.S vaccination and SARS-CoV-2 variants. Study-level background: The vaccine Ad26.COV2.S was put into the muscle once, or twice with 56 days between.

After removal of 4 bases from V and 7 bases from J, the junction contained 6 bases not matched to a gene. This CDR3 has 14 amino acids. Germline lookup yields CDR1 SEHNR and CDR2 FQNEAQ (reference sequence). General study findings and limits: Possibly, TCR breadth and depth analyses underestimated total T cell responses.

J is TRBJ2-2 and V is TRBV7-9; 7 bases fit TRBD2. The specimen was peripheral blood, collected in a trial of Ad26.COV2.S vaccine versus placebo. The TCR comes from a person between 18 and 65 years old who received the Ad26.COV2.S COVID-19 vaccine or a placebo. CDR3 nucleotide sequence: TGTGCCAGCAGCTCCCCCCGCGGGGGCGGGGAGCTGTTTTTT. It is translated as CASSSPRGGGELFF.